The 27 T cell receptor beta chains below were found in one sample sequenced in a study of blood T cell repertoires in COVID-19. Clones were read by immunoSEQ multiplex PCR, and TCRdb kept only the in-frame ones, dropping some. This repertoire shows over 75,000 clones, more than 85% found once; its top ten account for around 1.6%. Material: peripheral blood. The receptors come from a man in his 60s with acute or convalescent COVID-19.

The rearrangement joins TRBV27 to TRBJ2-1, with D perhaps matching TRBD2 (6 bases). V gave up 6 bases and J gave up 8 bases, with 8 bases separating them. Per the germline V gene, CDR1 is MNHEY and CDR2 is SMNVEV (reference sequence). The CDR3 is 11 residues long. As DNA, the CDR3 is TGTGCCAGCAGCCGCGGGGATGAGCAGTTCTTC. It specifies CASSRGDEQFF.

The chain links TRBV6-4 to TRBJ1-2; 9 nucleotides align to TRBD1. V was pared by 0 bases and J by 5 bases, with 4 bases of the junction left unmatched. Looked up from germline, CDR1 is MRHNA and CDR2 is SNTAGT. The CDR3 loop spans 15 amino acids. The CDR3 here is CASSDSGTGNYGYTF. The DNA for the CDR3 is TGTGCCAGCAGTGACTCGGGGACAGGGAATTATGGCTACACCTTC.

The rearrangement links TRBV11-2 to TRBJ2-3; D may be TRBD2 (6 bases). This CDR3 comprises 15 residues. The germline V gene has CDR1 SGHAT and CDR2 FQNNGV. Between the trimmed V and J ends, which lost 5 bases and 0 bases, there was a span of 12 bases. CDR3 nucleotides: TGTGCCAGCAGCCGTTCGAGCGGGAGCACAGATACGCAGTATTTT. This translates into CASSRSSGSTDTQYF.

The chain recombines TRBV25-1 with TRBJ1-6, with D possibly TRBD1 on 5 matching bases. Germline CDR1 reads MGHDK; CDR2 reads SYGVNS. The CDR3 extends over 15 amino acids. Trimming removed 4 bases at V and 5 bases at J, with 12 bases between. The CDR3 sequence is CASSGSDSDNSPLHF. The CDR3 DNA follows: TGTGCCAGCAGTGGGTCCGACAGCGATAATTCACCCCTCCACTTT.

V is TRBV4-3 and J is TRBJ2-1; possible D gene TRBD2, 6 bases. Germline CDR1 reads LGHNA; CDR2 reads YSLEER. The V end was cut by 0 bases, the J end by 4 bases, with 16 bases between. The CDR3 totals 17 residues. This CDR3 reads CASSQDQRVRTYNEQFF. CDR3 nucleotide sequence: TGCGCCAGCAGCCAAGATCAGCGGGTCCGGACGTACAATGAGCAGTTCTTC.

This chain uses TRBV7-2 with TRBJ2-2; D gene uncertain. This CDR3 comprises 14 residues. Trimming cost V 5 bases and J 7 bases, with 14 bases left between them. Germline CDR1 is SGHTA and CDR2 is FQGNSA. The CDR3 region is CASSTSPEDGELFF. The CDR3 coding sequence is TGTGCCAGCAGCACCTCGCCCGAGGACGGGGAGCTGTTTTTT.

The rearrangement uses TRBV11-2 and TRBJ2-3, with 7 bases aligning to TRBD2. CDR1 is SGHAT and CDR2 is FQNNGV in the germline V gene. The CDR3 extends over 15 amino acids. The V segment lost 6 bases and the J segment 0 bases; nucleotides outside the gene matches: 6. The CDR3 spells CASRPGLVSTDTQYF. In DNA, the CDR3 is TGTGCCAGCAGGCCCGGACTAGTTAGCACAGATACGCAGTATTTT.

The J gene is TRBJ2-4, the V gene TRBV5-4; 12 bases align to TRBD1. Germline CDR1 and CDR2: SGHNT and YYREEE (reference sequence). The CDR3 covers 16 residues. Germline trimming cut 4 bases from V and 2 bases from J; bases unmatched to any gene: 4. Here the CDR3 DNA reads TGTGCCAGCAGCGGCGGGACAGGGGGCTCCAAAAACATTCAGTACTTC. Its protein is CASSGGTGGSKNIQYF.

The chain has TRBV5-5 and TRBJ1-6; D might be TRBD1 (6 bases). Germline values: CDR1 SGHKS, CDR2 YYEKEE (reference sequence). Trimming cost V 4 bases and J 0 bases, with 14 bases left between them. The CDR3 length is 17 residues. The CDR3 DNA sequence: TGTGCCAGCAGCCGGGACACTTTAAGCTCCTATAATTCACCCCTCCACTTT. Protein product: CASSRDTLSSYNSPLHF.

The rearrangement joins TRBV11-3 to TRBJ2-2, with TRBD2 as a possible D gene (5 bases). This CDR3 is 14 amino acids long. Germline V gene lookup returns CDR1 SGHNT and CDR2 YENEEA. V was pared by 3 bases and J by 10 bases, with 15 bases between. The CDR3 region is CASSLTTQTLELFF. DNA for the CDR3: TGTGCCAGCAGCTTGACTACCCAAACCCTGGAGCTGTTTTTT. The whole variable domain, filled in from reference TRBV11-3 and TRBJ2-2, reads EAGVVQSPRYKIIEKKQPVAFWCNPISGHNTLYWYLQNLGQGPELLIRYENEEAVDDSQLPKDRFSAERLKGVDSTLKIQPAELGDSAVYLCASSLTTQTLELFFGEGSRLTVL.

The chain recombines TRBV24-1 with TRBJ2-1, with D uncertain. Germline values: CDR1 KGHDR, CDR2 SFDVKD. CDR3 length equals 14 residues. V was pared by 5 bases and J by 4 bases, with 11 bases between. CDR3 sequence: CATSGIDTYNEQFF. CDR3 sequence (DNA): TGTGCCACCAGTGGCATTGACACTTACAATGAGCAGTTCTTC.

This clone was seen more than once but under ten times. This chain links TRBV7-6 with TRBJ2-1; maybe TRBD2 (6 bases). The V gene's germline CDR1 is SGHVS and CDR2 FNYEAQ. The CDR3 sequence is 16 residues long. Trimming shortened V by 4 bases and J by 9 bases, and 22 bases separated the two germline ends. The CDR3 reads CASSSSSQGGGIEQFF. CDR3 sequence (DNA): TGTGCCAGCAGCTCGAGTAGCCAGGGAGGTGGGATTGAGCAGTTCTTC.

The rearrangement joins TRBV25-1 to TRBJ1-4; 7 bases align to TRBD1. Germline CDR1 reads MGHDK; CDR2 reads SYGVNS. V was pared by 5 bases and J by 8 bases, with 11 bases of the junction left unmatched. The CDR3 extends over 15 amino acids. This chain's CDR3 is CASSSRQGMSEKLFF. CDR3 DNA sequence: TGTGCCAGCAGTTCACGACAGGGAATGAGCGAAAAACTGTTTTTT.

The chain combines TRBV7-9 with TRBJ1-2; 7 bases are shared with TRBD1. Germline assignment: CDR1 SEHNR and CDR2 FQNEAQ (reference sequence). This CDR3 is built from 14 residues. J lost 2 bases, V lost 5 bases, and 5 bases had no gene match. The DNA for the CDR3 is TGTGCCAGCAGCGTCGGGACAGAAAACTATGGCTACACCTTC. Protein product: CASSVGTENYGYTF.

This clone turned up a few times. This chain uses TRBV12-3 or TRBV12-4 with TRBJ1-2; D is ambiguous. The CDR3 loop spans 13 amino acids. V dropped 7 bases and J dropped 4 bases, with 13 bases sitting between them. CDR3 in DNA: TGTGCCAGCACCGGCACGCGAGGCTATGGCTACACCTTC. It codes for CASTGTRGYGYTF.

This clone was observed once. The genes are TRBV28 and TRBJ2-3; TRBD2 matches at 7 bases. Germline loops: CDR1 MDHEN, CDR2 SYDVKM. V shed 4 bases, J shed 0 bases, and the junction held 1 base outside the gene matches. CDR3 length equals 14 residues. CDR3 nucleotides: TGTGCCAGCAGTTACGGGGGGAGCACAGATACGCAGTATTTT. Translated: CASSYGGSTDTQYF. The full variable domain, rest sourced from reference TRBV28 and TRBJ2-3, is DVKVTQSSRYLVKRTGEKVFLECVQDMDHENMFWYRQDPGLGLRLIYFSYDVKMKEKGDIPEGYSVSREKKERFSLILESASTNQTSMYLCASSYGGSTDTQYFGPGTRLTVL.

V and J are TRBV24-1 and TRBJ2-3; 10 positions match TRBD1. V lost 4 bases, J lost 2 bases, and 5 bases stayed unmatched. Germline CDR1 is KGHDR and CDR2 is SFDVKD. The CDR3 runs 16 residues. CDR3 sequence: CATSEYGTGDTDTQYF. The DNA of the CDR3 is TGTGCCACCAGTGAGTACGGGACAGGGGACACAGATACGCAGTATTTT.

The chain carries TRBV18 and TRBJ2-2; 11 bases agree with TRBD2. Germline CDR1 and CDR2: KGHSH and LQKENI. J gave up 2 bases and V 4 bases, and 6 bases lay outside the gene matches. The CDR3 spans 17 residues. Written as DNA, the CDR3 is TGTGCCAGCTCACTGACTAGCGGGACATTAAACACCGGGGAGCTGTTTTTT. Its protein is CASSLTSGTLNTGELFF.

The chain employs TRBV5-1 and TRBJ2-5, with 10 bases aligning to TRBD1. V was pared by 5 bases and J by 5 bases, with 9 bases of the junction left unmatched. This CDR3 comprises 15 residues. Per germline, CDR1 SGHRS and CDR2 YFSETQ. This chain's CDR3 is CASRSWTGGLETQYF. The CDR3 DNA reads TGCGCCAGCAGGTCTTGGACAGGGGGATTGGAGACCCAGTACTTC.

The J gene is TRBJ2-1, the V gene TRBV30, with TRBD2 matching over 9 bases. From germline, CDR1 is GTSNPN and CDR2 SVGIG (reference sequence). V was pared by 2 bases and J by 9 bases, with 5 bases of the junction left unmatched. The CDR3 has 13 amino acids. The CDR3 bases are TGTGCCTGGAGTCCGGGCGGGAGGGGTGAGCAGTTCTTC. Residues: CAWSPGGRGEQFF.

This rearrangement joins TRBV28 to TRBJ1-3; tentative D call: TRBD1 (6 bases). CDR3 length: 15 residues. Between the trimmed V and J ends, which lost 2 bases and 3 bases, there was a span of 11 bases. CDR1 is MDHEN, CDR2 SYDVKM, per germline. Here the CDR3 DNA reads TGTGCCAGCAGTTTACCCAGGGGTGGTGGAAACACCATATATTTT. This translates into CASSLPRGGGNTIYF.

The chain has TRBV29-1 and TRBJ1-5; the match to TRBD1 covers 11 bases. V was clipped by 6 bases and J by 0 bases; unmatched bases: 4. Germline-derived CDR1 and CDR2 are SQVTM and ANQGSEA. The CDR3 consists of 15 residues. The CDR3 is CSVAGTGGSNQPQHF. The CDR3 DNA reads TGCAGCGTGGCCGGGACAGGGGGTAGCAATCAGCCCCAGCATTTT.

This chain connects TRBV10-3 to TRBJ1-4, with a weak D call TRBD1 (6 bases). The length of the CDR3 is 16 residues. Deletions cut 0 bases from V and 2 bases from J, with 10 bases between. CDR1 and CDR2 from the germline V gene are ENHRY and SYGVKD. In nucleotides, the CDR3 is TGTGCCATCAGTGAGTCGTCCGGACAGACTAATGAAAAACTGTTTTTT. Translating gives CAISESSGQTNEKLFF.

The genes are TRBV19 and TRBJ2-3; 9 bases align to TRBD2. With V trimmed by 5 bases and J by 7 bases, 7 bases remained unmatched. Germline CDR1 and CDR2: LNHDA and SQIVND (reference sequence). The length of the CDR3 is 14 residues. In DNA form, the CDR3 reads TGTGCCAGTAGTCTTAGCGGGAGCGACAATACGCAGTATTTT. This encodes CASSLSGSDNTQYF.

The CDR3, as DNA: TGTGCCAGCAGCTTAGACAGGGCTGGAAACACCATATATTTT. Protein product: CASSLDRAGNTIYF. The chain joins TRBV7-2 to TRBJ1-3; perhaps TRBD1 as D (6 bases). Germline V gives CDR1 SGHTA, CDR2 FQGNSA. CDR3 length equals 14 residues. V lost 1 base and J lost 2, with 6 bases in between.

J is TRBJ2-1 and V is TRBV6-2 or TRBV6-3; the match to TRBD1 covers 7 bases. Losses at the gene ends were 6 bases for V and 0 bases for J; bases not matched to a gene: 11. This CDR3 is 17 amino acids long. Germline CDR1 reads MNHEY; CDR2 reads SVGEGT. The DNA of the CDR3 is TGTGCCAGCAGCTCCGTAACAGGGGCCTTCTCCTACAATGAGCAGTTCTTC. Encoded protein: CASSSVTGAFSYNEQFF.

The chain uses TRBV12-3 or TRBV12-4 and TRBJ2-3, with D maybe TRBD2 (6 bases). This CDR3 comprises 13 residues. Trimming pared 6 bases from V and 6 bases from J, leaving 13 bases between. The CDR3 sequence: CASRTGLADTQYF. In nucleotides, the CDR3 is TGTGCCAGCAGGACGGGGCTAGCGGATACGCAGTATTTT.